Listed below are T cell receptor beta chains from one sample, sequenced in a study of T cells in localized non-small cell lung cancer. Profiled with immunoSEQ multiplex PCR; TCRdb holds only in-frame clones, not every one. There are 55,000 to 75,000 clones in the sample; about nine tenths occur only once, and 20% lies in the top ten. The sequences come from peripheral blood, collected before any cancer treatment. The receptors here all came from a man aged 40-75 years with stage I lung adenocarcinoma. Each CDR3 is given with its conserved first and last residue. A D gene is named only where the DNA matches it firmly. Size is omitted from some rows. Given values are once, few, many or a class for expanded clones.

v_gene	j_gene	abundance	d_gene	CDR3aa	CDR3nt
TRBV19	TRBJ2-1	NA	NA	CASSVAGGDYNEQFF	TGTGCCAGTAGCGTCGCAGGGGGGGACTACAATGAGCAGTTCTTC
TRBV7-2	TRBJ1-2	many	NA	CASSFPQGYGYTF	TGTGCCAGCAGCTTTCCCCAGGGGTATGGCTACACCTTC
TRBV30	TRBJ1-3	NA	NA	CACHPSISGNTIYF	TGTGCCTGTCATCCTTCAATCTCTGGAAACACCATATATTTT
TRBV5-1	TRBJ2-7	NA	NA	CASSLVGIPSYEQYF	TGCGCCAGCAGCTTGGTAGGGATTCCCTCCTACGAGCAGTACTTC
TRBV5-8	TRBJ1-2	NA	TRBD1	CASSPRTGGYYGYTF	TGTGCCAGCAGCCCCCGGACAGGGGGCTACTATGGCTACACCTTC
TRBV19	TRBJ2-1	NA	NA	CASSIASEGNEQFF	TGTGCCAGTAGTATAGCTAGTGAAGGCAATGAGCAGTTCTTC
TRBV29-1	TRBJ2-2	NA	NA	CSVGGGTGELFF	TGCAGCGTTGGAGGAGGTACCGGGGAGCTGTTTTTT
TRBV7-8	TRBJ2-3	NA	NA	CASSRDTDTQYF	TGTGCCAGCAGCCGGGACACAGATACGCAGTATTTT
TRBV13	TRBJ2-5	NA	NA	CASSLHQETQYF	TGTGCCAGCAGCTTGCATCAAGAGACCCAGTACTTC
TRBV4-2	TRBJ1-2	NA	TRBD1	CASSQEPGQSNYGYTF	TGTGCCAGCAGCCAAGAACCGGGACAGTCTAACTATGGCTACACCTTC
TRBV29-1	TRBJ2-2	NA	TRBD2	CSAQSPGGAKTGELFF	TGCAGCGCCCAATCCCCCGGGGGGGCCAAAACCGGGGAGCTGTTTTTT
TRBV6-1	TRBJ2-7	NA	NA	CASSTSYEQYF	TGTGCCAGCAGTACTTCATACGAGCAGTACTTC
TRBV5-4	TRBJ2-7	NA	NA	CASSLDQDALYEQYF	TGTGCCAGCAGCTTGGATCAGGACGCCCTCTACGAGCAGTACTTC
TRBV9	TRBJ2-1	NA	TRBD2	CASSGSSGYSNEQFF	TGTGCCAGCAGCGGGTCTAGCGGATATTCCAATGAGCAGTTCTTC
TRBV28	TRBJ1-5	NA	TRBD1	CASSLLGQGDQPQHF	TGTGCCAGCAGTTTATTAGGACAGGGAGACCAGCCCCAGCATTTT
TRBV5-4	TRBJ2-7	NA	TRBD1	CASSSSGGYEQYF	TGTGCCAGCAGCTCGTCAGGGGGCTACGAGCAGTACTTC
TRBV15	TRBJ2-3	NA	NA	CATSRGSLGFTDTQYF	TGTGCCACCAGCAGAGGGTCTTTGGGGTTCACAGATACGCAGTATTTT
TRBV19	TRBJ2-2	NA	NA	CASSMSGLTGELFF	TGTGCCAGTAGTATGAGCGGATTGACCGGGGAGCTGTTTTTT
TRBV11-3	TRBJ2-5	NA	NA	CASMRGETQYF	TGTGCCAGCATGAGAGGGGAGACCCAGTACTTC
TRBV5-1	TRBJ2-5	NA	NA	CASSVLGVGETQYF	TGCGCCAGCAGCGTCCTCGGGGTAGGGGAGACCCAGTACTTC
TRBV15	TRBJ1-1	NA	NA	CATSFNSGGLGAFF	TGTGCCACCAGCTTTAACTCCGGGGGGCTGGGAGCTTTCTTT
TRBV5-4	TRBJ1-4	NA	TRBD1	CASSLGQGGNEKLFF	TGTGCCAGCAGCTTGGGACAGGGGGGAAATGAAAAACTGTTTTTT
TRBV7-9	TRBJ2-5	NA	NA	CASSFRLEEETQYF	TGTGCCAGCAGCTTCCGACTGGAGGAAGAGACCCAGTACTTC